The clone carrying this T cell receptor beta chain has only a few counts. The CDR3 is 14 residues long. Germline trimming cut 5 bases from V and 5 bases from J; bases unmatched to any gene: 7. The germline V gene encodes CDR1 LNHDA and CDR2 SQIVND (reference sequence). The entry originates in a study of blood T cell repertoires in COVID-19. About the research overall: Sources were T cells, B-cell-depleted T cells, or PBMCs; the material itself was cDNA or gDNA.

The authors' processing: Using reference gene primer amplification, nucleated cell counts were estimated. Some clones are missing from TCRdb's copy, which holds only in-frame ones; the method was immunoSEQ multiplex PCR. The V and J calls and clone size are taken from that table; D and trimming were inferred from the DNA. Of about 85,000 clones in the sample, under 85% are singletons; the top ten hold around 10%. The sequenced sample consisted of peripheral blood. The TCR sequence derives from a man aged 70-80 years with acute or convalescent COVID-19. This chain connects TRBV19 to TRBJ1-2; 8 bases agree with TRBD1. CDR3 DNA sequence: TGTGCCAGTAGTCTTCAGGGGGCGCGATATGGCTACACCTTC. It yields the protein CASSLQGARYGYTF.